These T cell receptor beta chains were read from a single sample in a study of cytomegalovirus exposure and HLA in healthy donors. Profiled with immunoSEQ multiplex PCR; TCRdb holds only in-frame clones, not every one. Of 150,000 to 200,000 clones listed, around three quarters are singletons. Sequencing was performed on PBMCs. Source of these receptors: a male donor in good health and CMV-seronegative. Each CDR3 is given with its conserved first and last residue. Each record gives: J gene, D gene, clone size, V gene, CDR3 protein, CDR3 DNA. The D gene is left open where the match is weak. Size tells how often a clone was seen (once, few, many) or the class of an expanded clone, and some rows leave it out.

J: TRBJ2-6
D: NA
size: once
V: TRBV15
CDR3: CATSSQGIGGANVLTF
DNA: TGTGCCACCAGCTCTCAGGGTATTGGTGGGGCCAACGTCCTGACTTTC

J: TRBJ2-5
D: NA
size: few
V: TRBV7-2
CDR3: CASSKGLRGETQYF
DNA: TGTGCCAGCAGCAAGGGCCTAAGAGGGGAGACCCAGTACTTC

J: TRBJ1-1
D: NA
size: NA
V: TRBV11-2
CDR3: CASSLDMGRKAFF
DNA: TGTGCCAGCAGCTTAGATATGGGGCGAAAAGCTTTCTTT

J: TRBJ1-2
D: TRBD1
size: NA
V: TRBV28
CDR3: CASSHGQGWTF
DNA: TGTGCCAGCAGCCATGGACAGGGTTGGACCTTC

J: TRBJ2-7
D: NA
size: NA
V: TRBV9
CDR3: CASSVEVAGYEQYF
DNA: TGTGCCAGCAGCGTAGAGGTAGCAGGGTACGAGCAGTACTTC

J: TRBJ2-2
D: NA
size: NA
V: TRBV9
CDR3: CASMATGVGELFF
DNA: TGTGCCAGCATGGCGACGGGGGTCGGGGAGCTGTTTTTT

J: TRBJ2-6
D: NA
size: once
V: TRBV5-7
CDR3: CASSLQVPSGANVLTF
DNA: TGTGCCAGCAGCTTACAGGTTCCCTCTGGGGCCAACGTCCTGACTTTC

J: TRBJ2-1
D: NA
size: NA
V: TRBV27
CDR3: CASSLRGSSENEQFF
DNA: TGTGCCAGCAGTTTACGGGGTTCTAGCGAGAATGAGCAGTTCTTC

J: TRBJ2-2
D: NA
size: NA
V: TRBV9
CDR3: CASSQGGNTNTGELFF
DNA: TGTGCCAGCAGCCAGGGGGGTAACACGAACACCGGGGAGCTGTTTTTT

J: TRBJ1-5
D: NA
size: once
V: TRBV6-6
CDR3: CASSYTTEVAQPQHF
DNA: TGTGCCAGCAGTTACACGACAGAGGTGGCTCAGCCCCAGCATTTT

J: TRBJ1-4
D: NA
size: NA
V: TRBV4-2
CDR3: CASSQGGLTNEKLFF
DNA: TGTGCCAGCAGCCAAGGGGGCCTAACTAATGAAAAACTGTTTTTT

J: TRBJ1-2
D: NA
size: NA
V: TRBV5-4
CDR3: CASSARTVNYGYTF
DNA: TGTGCCAGCAGCGCCCGGACAGTTAACTATGGCTACACCTTC

J: TRBJ2-2
D: NA
size: NA
V: TRBV29-1
CDR3: CSAEQGALPGELFF
DNA: TGCAGTGCAGAACAGGGTGCTTTACCCGGGGAGCTGTTTTTT

J: TRBJ2-1
D: TRBD2
size: NA
V: TRBV7-2
CDR3: CASSLNSGRALGNEQFF
DNA: TGTGCCAGCAGCTTAAATAGCGGGAGGGCCTTGGGGAATGAGCAGTTCTTC

J: TRBJ1-5
D: NA
size: few
V: TRBV7-2
CDR3: CASNVGLNQPQHF
DNA: TGTGCCAGCAACGTGGGGCTAAATCAGCCCCAGCATTTT

J: TRBJ2-7
D: NA
size: NA
V: TRBV7-2
CDR3: CASSPRRVNEQYF
DNA: TGTGCCAGCAGCCCCCGCCGAGTAAACGAGCAGTACTTC

J: TRBJ1-2
D: TRBD1
size: NA
V: TRBV5-1
CDR3: CASSKRTGPATNYGYTF
DNA: TGCGCCAGCAGCAAACGGACAGGGCCTGCGACTAACTATGGCTACACCTTC

J: TRBJ2-5
D: TRBD1
size: NA
V: TRBV19
CDR3: CASSIRDRDWETQYF
DNA: TGTGCCAGTAGTATCCGGGACAGGGATTGGGAGACCCAGTACTTC

J: TRBJ1-2
D: NA
size: NA
V: TRBV27
CDR3: CAKTYFYGYTF
DNA: TGTGCCAAGACATATTTCTATGGCTACACCTTC

J: TRBJ1-5
D: TRBD1
size: NA
V: TRBV14
CDR3: CASSQAGTGESWGNQPQHF
DNA: TGTGCCAGCAGCCAGGCCGGGACAGGGGAGTCTTGGGGCAATCAGCCCCAGCATTTT

J: TRBJ1-5
D: NA
size: NA
V: TRBV30
CDR3: CAWAKRNNQPQHF
DNA: TGTGCCTGGGCTAAGAGGAACAATCAGCCCCAGCATTTT

J: TRBJ2-3
D: TRBD2
size: NA
V: TRBV15
CDR3: CATSKASGGRFTDTQYF
DNA: TGTGCCACCAGCAAGGCTAGCGGGGGCCGTTTCACAGATACGCAGTATTTT

J: TRBJ1-4
D: NA
size: NA
V: TRBV29-1
CDR3: CSAGLGRDEKLFF
DNA: TGCAGCGCCGGTCTAGGGCGGGATGAAAAACTGTTTTTT

J: TRBJ1-1
D: TRBD1
size: NA
V: TRBV25-1
CDR3: CASSEGAWTGVNTEAFF
DNA: TGTGCCAGCAGTGAAGGGGCTTGGACAGGGGTGAACACTGAAGCTTTCTTT

J: TRBJ1-2
D: NA
size: few
V: TRBV28
CDR3: CASSFLHAGGSYGYTF
DNA: TGTGCCAGCAGTTTTCTCCACGCGGGGGGGTCCTATGGCTACACCTTC

J: TRBJ2-1
D: NA
size: NA
V: TRBV25-1
CDR3: CASRKQGGNEQFF
DNA: TGTGCCAGCAGGAAACAGGGAGGGAATGAGCAGTTCTTC

J: TRBJ2-7
D: TRBD1
size: NA
V: TRBV7-3
CDR3: CASSPTKRDRAINEQYF
DNA: TGTGCCAGCAGCCCAACCAAGCGGGACAGGGCTATCAACGAGCAGTACTTC

J: TRBJ1-5
D: TRBD1
size: NA
V: TRBV28
CDR3: CASSFWGQNQPQHF
DNA: TGTGCCAGCAGTTTTTGGGGACAGAATCAGCCCCAGCATTTT

J: TRBJ1-4
D: TRBD1
size: NA
V: TRBV4-1
CDR3: CASSQEDRGAVKLFF
DNA: TGCGCCAGCAGCCAAGAGGACAGGGGGGCGGTAAAACTGTTTTTT

J: TRBJ1-5
D: NA
size: few
V: TRBV2
CDR3: CASSAEAGGNQPQHF
DNA: TGTGCCAGCAGTGCTGAGGCGGGTGGCAATCAGCCCCAGCATTTT

J: TRBJ2-7
D: TRBD2
size: NA
V: TRBV7-3
CDR3: CASSQTSGGYYEQYF
DNA: TGTGCCAGCAGCCAGACTAGCGGGGGTTATTACGAGCAGTACTTC

J: TRBJ2-7
D: TRBD1
size: NA
V: TRBV2
CDR3: CASSGAPDRGWSYEQYF
DNA: TGTGCCAGCAGTGGGGCCCCGGACAGGGGGTGGTCCTACGAGCAGTACTTC

J: TRBJ2-1
D: TRBD2
size: NA
V: TRBV11-3
CDR3: CASSNLAGGYNEQFF
DNA: TGTGCCAGCAGCAACCTAGCGGGGGGGTACAATGAGCAGTTCTTC

J: TRBJ1-2
D: NA
size: few
V: TRBV18
CDR3: CASSPPGLPYGYTF
DNA: TGTGCCAGCTCACCACCGGGACTTCCCTATGGCTACACCTTC